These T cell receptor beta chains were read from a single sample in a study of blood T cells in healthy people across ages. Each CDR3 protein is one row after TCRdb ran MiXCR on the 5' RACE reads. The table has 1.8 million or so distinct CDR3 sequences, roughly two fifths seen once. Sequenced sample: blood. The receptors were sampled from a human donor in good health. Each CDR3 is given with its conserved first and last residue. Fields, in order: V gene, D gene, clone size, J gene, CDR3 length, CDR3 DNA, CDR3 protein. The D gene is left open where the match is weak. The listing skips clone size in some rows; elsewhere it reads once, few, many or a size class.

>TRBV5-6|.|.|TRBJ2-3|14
TGTGCCAGCAGCTCCCGGCCTAGCGCAGATACGCAGTATTTT
CASSSRPSADTQYF
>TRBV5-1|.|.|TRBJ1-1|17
TGCGCCAGCAGCCCTAAGGCGACAGAAGACGCGAACACTGAAGCTTTCTTT
CASSPKATEDANTEAFF
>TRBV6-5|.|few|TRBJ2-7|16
TGTGCCAGCAGTTACTCATCGGGGAGTGTATCCTACGAGCAGTACTTC
CASSYSSGSVSYEQYF
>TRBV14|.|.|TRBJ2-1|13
TGTGCCAGCAGCCAAGTTCGCCGCAATGAGCAGTTCTTC
CASSQVRRNEQFF
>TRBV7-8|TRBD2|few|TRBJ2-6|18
TGTGCCAGCAGCGCCAGACTAGCAGGGAATTCTGGGGCCAACGTCCTGACTTTC
CASSARLAGNSGANVLTF
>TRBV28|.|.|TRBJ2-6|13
TGTGCCAGCACCGGCGTTGGGGCCAACGTCCTGACTTTC
CASTGVGANVLTF
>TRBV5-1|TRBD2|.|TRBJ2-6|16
TGCGCCAGCAGCTTAGCGGGGGGGCCTGGGGCCAACGTCCTGACTTTC
CASSLAGGPGANVLTF
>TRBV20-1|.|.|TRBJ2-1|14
TGCAGTGCTAGAGCCCAGGGGTTATACAATGAGCAGTTCTTC
CSARAQGLYNEQFF
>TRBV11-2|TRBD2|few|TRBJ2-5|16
TGTGCCAGCAGCGCCGGGACTAGTATGGCCTATGGGACCCAGTACTTC
CASSAGTSMAYGTQYF
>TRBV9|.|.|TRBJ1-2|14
TGTGCCAGCAGCTTATCCCTGCTGAGCTATGGCTACACCTTC
CASSLSLLSYGYTF
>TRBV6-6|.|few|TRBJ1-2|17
TGTGCCAGCAGTTACTCTCCCATCGGACAGTTACGGCATGGCTACACCTTC
CASSYSPIGQLRHGYTF
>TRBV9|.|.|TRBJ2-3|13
TGTGCCAGCGGGTGGGAGAGCACAGATACGCAGTATTTT
CASGWESTDTQYF
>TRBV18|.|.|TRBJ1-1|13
TGTGCCAGCTCACCCTCACAGGACACTGAAGCTTTCTTT
CASSPSQDTEAFF
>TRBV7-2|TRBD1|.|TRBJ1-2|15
TGTGCCAGCAGCTTAGGCGGGACAGGGTTGTCTGGCCACACCTTC
CASSLGGTGLSGHTF
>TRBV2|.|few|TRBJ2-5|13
TGTGCCAGCAGTAGGGACGGACTGTGGTCGCAGTACTTC
CASSRDGLWSQYF